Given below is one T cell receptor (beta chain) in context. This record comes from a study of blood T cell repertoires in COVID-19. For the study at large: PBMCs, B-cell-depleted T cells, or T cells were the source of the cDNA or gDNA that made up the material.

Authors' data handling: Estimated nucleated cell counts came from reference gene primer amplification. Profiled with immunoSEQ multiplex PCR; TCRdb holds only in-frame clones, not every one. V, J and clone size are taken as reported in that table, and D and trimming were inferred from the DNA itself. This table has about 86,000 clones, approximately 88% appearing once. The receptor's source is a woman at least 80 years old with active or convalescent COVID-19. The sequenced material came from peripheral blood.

The CDR3 reads CASSVTGRGEGNTIYF. The CDR3 bases are TGTGCCAGCAGCGTAACGGGCAGGGGGGAAGGAAACACCATATATTTT. The J gene is TRBJ1-3, the V gene TRBV2; 7 bases line up with TRBD1. The J segment lost 4 bases and the V segment lost 6 bases, leaving 12 bases of the junction unmatched. CDR3 length equals 16 residues. The V gene's germline CDR1 is SNHLY and CDR2 FYNNEI.